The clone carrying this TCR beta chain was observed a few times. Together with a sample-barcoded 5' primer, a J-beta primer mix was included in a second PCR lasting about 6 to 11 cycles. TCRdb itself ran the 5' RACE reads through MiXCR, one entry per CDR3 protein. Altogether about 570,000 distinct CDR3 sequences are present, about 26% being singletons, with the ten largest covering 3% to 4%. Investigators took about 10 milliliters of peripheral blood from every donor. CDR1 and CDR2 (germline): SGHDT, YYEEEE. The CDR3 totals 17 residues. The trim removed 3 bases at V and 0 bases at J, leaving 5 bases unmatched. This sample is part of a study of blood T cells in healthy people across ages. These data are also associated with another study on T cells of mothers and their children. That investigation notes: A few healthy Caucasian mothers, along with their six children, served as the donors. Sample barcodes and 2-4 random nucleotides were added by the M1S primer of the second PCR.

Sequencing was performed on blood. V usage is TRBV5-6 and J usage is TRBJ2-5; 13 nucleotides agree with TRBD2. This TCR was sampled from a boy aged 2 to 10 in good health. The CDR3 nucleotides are TGTGCCAGCAGCTCGTTGGGACTAGCGGGGAACCAAGAGACCCAGTACTTC. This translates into CASSSLGLAGNQETQYF. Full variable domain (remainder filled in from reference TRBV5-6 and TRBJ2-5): DAGVTQSPTHLIKTRGQQVTLRCSPKSGHDTVSWYQQALGQGPQFIFQYYEEEERQRGNFPDRFSGHQFPNYSSELNVNALLLGDSALYLCASSSLGLAGNQETQYFGPGTRLLVL.